The clone carrying this T cell receptor beta chain was seen a few times. Arm-PCR with iRepertoire HTBI primers amplified the CDR3 regions for these TCR beta libraries. TCRdb reprocessed the multiplex PCR reads with MiXCR, giving one entry per CDR3 protein. The table includes hundreds of thousands of distinct CDR3 sequences, roughly 30% detected once. The CDR3 consists of 13 residues. V was pared by 6 bases and J by 4 bases, with 12 bases between. From germline, CDR1 is MDHEN and CDR2 SYDVKM. Documented time point: persistent/refractory GD, antithyroid drugs over 5 years with positive TRAb. RNA from PBMCs was the source of the TCR library. The source of the sample is a study of regulatory T cells in long-lasting Graves disease.

The TCR comes from a female donor with Graves disease. The source material was peripheral blood mononuclear cells (PBMCs), sampled when the disease was refractory, from a patient treated with antithyroid drugs. The chain uses TRBV28 and TRBJ1-1; the D is unclear. Written as DNA, the CDR3 is TGTGCCAGCAGCCCGGACGATCCCACTGAAGCTTTCTTT. The encoded protein is CASSPDDPTEAFF.